These T cell receptor beta chains were read from a single sample in a study of beta chain features in type 1 diabetes. The data were produced by immunoSEQ multiplex PCR, yet TCRdb's version contains in-frame clones alone and is incomplete. The sample lists fewer than 300,000 clones, roughly 22% seen once, with around 0.029% in the top ten. The sequenced sample consisted of naive CD4+ T cells from blood. These receptors were collected from a woman aged 40 to 50 with type 1 diabetes. CDR3s include the opening cysteine and the closing phenylalanine or tryptophan. Fields, in order: J gene, D gene, clone size, V gene, CDR3 DNA, CDR3 protein. D genes are given only for firm matches. Size is stated for part of the rows, as once, few or many counts, or as a class when the clone is expanded.

TRBJ2-1,TRBD1,few,TRBV28,TGTCCATTACCGGGACAGGGTTTGTGGAATGAGCAGTTCTTC,CPLPGQGLWNEQFF
TRBJ1-2,NA,few,TRBV30,TGTGCCTGGAGTGAGGGAGACTATGGCTACACCTTC,CAWSEGDYGYTF
TRBJ1-1,TRBD1,NA,TRBV18,TGTGCCAGCTTGGGACAGGACGTTGAAGCTTTCTTT,CASLGQDVEAFF
TRBJ2-6,TRBD2,few,TRBV2,TGTGCCAGCATACTAGCGGGTCATAGGGCCAACGTCCTGACTTTC,CASILAGHRANVLTF
TRBJ1-5,TRBD1,few,TRBV19,TGTGCCAGTAGTACGACAGGGTCGCATCAGCCCCAGCATTTT,CASSTTGSHQPQHF
TRBJ1-1,NA,few,TRBV7-9,TGTGCCAGCAGCTTCGGGCAGGGGAACACTGAAGCTTTCTTT,CASSFGQGNTEAFF
TRBJ2-7,TRBD1,few,TRBV5-1,TGCGCCAGCAGCTTGGTCGGACAGGGTGTTGACGAGCAGTACTTC,CASSLVGQGVDEQYF
TRBJ2-7,NA,NA,TRBV6-6,TGTGCCAGCAGCTTAGACGGGACTGGGGAGCAGTACTTC,CASSLDGTGEQYF
TRBJ2-5,TRBD1,few,TRBV5-1,TGCGCCAGCAGCTTGTATACAGGGGGCCAAGAGACCCAGTACTTC,CASSLYTGGQETQYF
TRBJ2-2,TRBD2,NA,TRBV9,TGTGCCAGCAGCGTAGACGTTCTAGCGGACACCGGGGAGCTGTTTTTT,CASSVDVLADTGELFF
TRBJ2-1,NA,NA,TRBV7-2,TGTGCCAGCAGCTTAGGGAGGGGTGAGCAGTTCTTC,CASSLGRGEQFF
TRBJ1-2,TRBD1,few,TRBV28,TGTGCCAGCAGCGCGGGACAGGGGTCCCCTAACTATGGCTACACCTTC,CASSAGQGSPNYGYTF
TRBJ2-7,TRBD1,few,TRBV7-3,TGTGCCAGCAGCGCCTGGGACAGGGGTTCCTACGAGCAGTACTTC,CASSAWDRGSYEQYF
TRBJ1-2,NA,NA,TRBV5-1,TGCGCCAGCAGCTTGGAAATCAGACAGGCTCATGGCTACACCTTC,CASSLEIRQAHGYTF
TRBJ2-1,NA,NA,TRBV28,TGTGCCAGCAGGGGTATCGACAGGGAGGATAAGTTCTTC,CASRGIDREDKFF
TRBJ2-5,TRBD1,few,TRBV28,TGTGCCAGCAGCATGGACAGGGCAGGAGAGACCCAGTACTTC,CASSMDRAGETQYF
TRBJ2-5,TRBD1,NA,TRBV29-1,TGCAGCACCGGGACAGAAGAGACCCAGTACTTC,CSTGTEETQYF
TRBJ2-7,TRBD1,few,TRBV7-2,TGTGCCAGCAGCTTAGGGATCCCGGGACAGGGTTTCTACGAGCAGTACTTC,CASSLGIPGQGFYEQYF
TRBJ1-2,TRBD1,NA,TRBV5-1,TGCGCCAGCAGCTTGGTCCAGGGGGATGGCTACACCTTC,CASSLVQGDGYTF
TRBJ2-5,TRBD1,NA,TRBV7-7,TGTGCCAGCAGCCTGGACAGGGAGGAGACCCAGTACTTC,CASSLDREETQYF
TRBJ2-5,NA,NA,TRBV4-3,TGCGCCAGCAGCCAAGGCGCAATTAGCGCTGAGACCCAGTACTTC,CASSQGAISAETQYF
TRBJ2-5,TRBD2,NA,TRBV4-2,TGTGCCAGCAGCCAAGATGTCGGGGGGAAGGGGGAGACCCAGTACTTC,CASSQDVGGKGETQYF
TRBJ1-1,TRBD1,NA,TRBV4-1,TGCGCCAGCAGCAGGACAGGGATGAACACTGAAGCTTTCTTT,CASSRTGMNTEAFF
TRBJ2-5,NA,few,TRBV9,TGTGCCAGCAGCGTAGCTCGGGGAAGAGAGACCCAGTACTTC,CASSVARGRETQYF
TRBJ2-7,NA,NA,TRBV4-1,TGCGCCAGCAGCCAAGATCGAGCGAGCGGACTACGGTTGGACTTC,CASSQDRASGLRLDF
TRBJ2-6,TRBD1,few,TRBV4-3,TGCGCCAGCAGCCAGGCAGGGGGCCCTGGGGCCAACGTCCTGACTTTC,CASSQAGGPGANVLTF
TRBJ2-3,NA,NA,TRBV18,TGTGCCAGCTCACTCCTTAGAGATACGCAGTATTTT,CASSLLRDTQYF
TRBJ2-7,TRBD1,NA,TRBV10-3,TGTGCCATCAAACCGGGACAGGGTTTCGAGCAGTACTTC,CAIKPGQGFEQYF
TRBJ2-5,TRBD1,NA,TRBV7-3,TGTGCCAGCAGCTCGACAGGGTTGGGGCAAGAGACCCAGTACTTC,CASSSTGLGQETQYF
TRBJ1-4,NA,few,TRBV7-2,TGTGCCAGCAGCTTAGGCCGGACTAATGAAAAACTGTTTTTT,CASSLGRTNEKLFF
TRBJ2-7,NA,NA,TRBV5-1,TGCGCCAGCAGCTGGGAGCCACCTCGTCTGGATCTAGGGCAGTACTTC,CASSWEPPRLDLGQYF
TRBJ1-2,NA,NA,TRBV5-1,TGCGCCAGCAGCCCTGACAGAATTAACTATGGCTACACCTTC,CASSPDRINYGYTF
TRBJ1-4,NA,NA,TRBV7-9,TGTGCCAGCAGCTTAAATCCGGTTACTAATGAAAAACTGTTTTTT,CASSLNPVTNEKLFF
TRBJ2-5,NA,NA,TRBV27,TGTGCCAGCAGTTCGCCGGGGGTTTGGGAGACCCAGTACTTC,CASSSPGVWETQYF
TRBJ2-5,TRBD2,once,TRBV7-9,TGTGCCAGCAGCCCCCGGTGGACTAGCGGGGGCCTTCAAGAGACCCAGTACTTC,CASSPRWTSGGLQETQYF
TRBJ2-1,TRBD1,few,TRBV25-1,TGTGCCAGCAGTGAATGGGGCAAGGGACAGGGGGTCTACAATGAGCAGTTCTTC,CASSEWGKGQGVYNEQFF
TRBJ2-5,NA,few,TRBV5-1,TGCGCCAGCAGCTTGGTAGACAGTCAAGAGACCCAGTACTTC,CASSLVDSQETQYF
TRBJ1-1,NA,few,TRBV15,TGTGCCACCAGCGGAACAGGGCACACTGAAGCTTTCTTT,CATSGTGHTEAFF
TRBJ1-1,NA,NA,TRBV5-1,TGCGCCAGCAGGTTCATCGACAGGCGCGACACTGAAGCTTTCTTT,CASRFIDRRDTEAFF
TRBJ2-7,TRBD2,NA,TRBV4-2,TGTGCCAGCAGCGGGTTAGCGGGGGGCCTCCCCTACGAGCAGTACTTC,CASSGLAGGLPYEQYF
TRBJ1-4,TRBD1,few,TRBV4-3,TGCGCCAGCAGCCAGAGTAACCAGGGGGTGGCTGAAAAACTGTTTTTT,CASSQSNQGVAEKLFF
TRBJ1-1,NA,few,TRBV7-9,TGTGCCAGCAGCTTAGCGTTGGGGTCGGGAGAAGCTTTCTTT,CASSLALGSGEAFF
TRBJ2-7,TRBD1,NA,TRBV18,TGTGCCAGCTCACGACAGGGTAGACTTTACGAGCAGTACTTC,CASSRQGRLYEQYF
TRBJ2-7,TRBD2,NA,TRBV7-2,TGTGCCAGCAGCAATACTAGCGGGAGCTACTACGAGCAGTACTTC,CASSNTSGSYYEQYF
TRBJ2-7,NA,few,TRBV7-2,TGTGCCAGCAGCTTAGAACCCCTGAGCTCCTACGAGCAGTACTTC,CASSLEPLSSYEQYF
TRBJ2-2,NA,NA,TRBV5-1,TGCGCCAGCACCCCTGGGGGACAGAACACCGGGGAGCTGTTTTTT,CASTPGGQNTGELFF
TRBJ2-6,NA,NA,TRBV28,TGTGCCAGCAGTTTAGGGGGGGCGGCTGGGGCCAACGTCCTGACTTTC,CASSLGGAAGANVLTF
TRBJ2-3,NA,few,TRBV4-3,TGCGCCAGCAGCCAAGTAGTAAGCGGTACGCAGTATTTT,CASSQVVSGTQYF
TRBJ2-7,TRBD1,NA,TRBV6-5,TGTGCCAGCAGTGTACGGGACAGGGTCGGCGAGCAGTACTTC,CASSVRDRVGEQYF
TRBJ1-2,TRBD1,NA,TRBV4-1,TGCGCCAGCAGCCAAGCCCGTACAGGGGAAAGGAGCGGCTACACCTTC,CASSQARTGERSGYTF
TRBJ2-3,NA,NA,TRBV7-2,TGTGCCAGCAGCTTGCAACCGGGGATGACAGATACGCAGTATTTT,CASSLQPGMTDTQYF
TRBJ1-5,NA,few,TRBV29-1,TGCAGCGTTGAAACGGGGAATCAGCCCCAGCATTTT,CSVETGNQPQHF
TRBJ2-7,NA,few,TRBV5-1,TGCGCCAGCAGCTCAAACACCGCCTACGAGCAGTACTTC,CASSSNTAYEQYF
TRBJ2-4,NA,NA,TRBV7-9,TGTGCCAGCGGACGGGCAGGGGCCAAAAACATTCAGTACTTC,CASGRAGAKNIQYF
TRBJ1-5,NA,few,TRBV19,TGTGCCACCAAGGACAGTTATAGCAATCAGCCCCAGCATTTT,CATKDSYSNQPQHF
TRBJ2-3,NA,few,TRBV4-1,TGCGCCAGCAGCCACTATCCGACAGTAACTAGCACAGATACGCAGTATTTT,CASSHYPTVTSTDTQYF
TRBJ1-2,TRBD1,NA,TRBV7-3,TGTGCCAGCAGCGCGACAGGGACAGGTGGCTACACCTTC,CASSATGTGGYTF